This T cell receptor beta chain was sequenced for a study of graft-versus-host responses after intestinal transplantation (dated by TCRdb to the early 2020s). About the full investigation: Recipients received multivisceral, liver-intestinal, or isolated intestinal transplants. Rather than going through the commercial service, samples from a few later patients were sequenced in-house on an Illumina MiSeq and processed with MiXCR. Anti-thymocyte globulin induction was given to all recipients, followed by maintenance tacrolimus and steroids for approximately three years. Donor T cell macrochimerism was defined as a peak of at least 4% donor T cells among recipient peripheral blood mononuclear cells. Bulk TCR-beta CDR3 sequencing was used to track graft-versus-host and host-versus-graft alloreactive T cell clones in the graft, circulation and bone marrow after intestinal transplantation. Of the roughly 24 intestinal transplant recipients enrolled in the cohort, one of whom was a retransplant, a few patients without pretransplant specimens were excluded. Alloreactive clones were identified by sequencing pre-transplant mixed lymphocyte reaction products and comparing them with unstimulated pre-transplant donor and recipient T cells. General conclusions and limits of the study: GvH clones turned up in recipient bone marrow, with some appearing earlier in ileal mucosa or blood, a pattern consistent with an intestinal mucosal origin. Early after transplant, declines in HvG clones were associated with peak levels of circulating GvH clones. The conclusions were limited by the relatively low number and heterogeneity of the intestinal transplant patients. In the allografts of patients with donor T cell macrochimerism, GvH to HvG T cell clonal ratios were high.

According to the germline V gene, CDR1 reads SGDLS and CDR2 reads YYNGEE. CDR3 length: 15 amino acids, cysteine to phenylalanine. The retained sequence is limited to the CDR3, 45 bases, with the frame set at the first base. Trimming leaves V shorter by 4 bases and J shorter by 5 bases, with the junction holding 5 bases beyond the gene matches. Libraries were constructed by the immunoSEQ multiplex PCR assay. For most patients, high-throughput TCR-beta CDR3 sequencing of genomic DNA was performed by Adaptive Biotechnologies. The study's own analysis went as follows. TCR sequencing data were retrieved from Adaptive's ImmunoSEQ software for around 18 patients, whereas a few other patients were processed with MiXCR and VDJtools. CDR3 nucleotide sequences shared by donor and recipient were removed because the origin of these sequences could not be assigned. At least 2-fold expansion over unstimulated cells and a minimum CFSE-low frequency of 0.002% (template counts) or 0.001% (read counts) were required for clones to be classified as alloreactive. A clone was considered mappable if detected in the sequenced pre-transplant spleen, lymph node, or MLR CFSE-low populations of the donor or recipient. Cumulative frequency of alloreactive clones was calculated as a percentage of all sequences weighted by copy number. TCRdb limited this immuneACCESS table to in-frame rearrangements with V and J called. A share of clones is missing; checked studies link under half to unresolved V genes, and the rest is unexplained. V, J and clone size were drawn from that table, and D and trimming were deduced from the DNA. The sample includes some 31,000 clones, with just under 95% observed a single time. The ten largest clones represent 0.6% to 0.75% of the sample.

In the first month after transplant, blood samples were collected up to 4 times, and after that at least monthly when available. Points on this clone: Its antigen is unknown. No qualities accompany the bases; no much larger clone lies one base away.

The sequence came from a human patient who received an intestinal transplant, so some T cells may come from the graft donor. The sample here was PBMCs, taken around 63 days after intestinal transplant. The V gene is TRBV9 and the J gene is TRBJ1-6, with 8 middle bases fitting TRBD1. The CDR3 protein sequence reads: CASSLRTGNNSPLHF. DNA sequence: TGTGCCAGCAGCTTAAGGACAGGGAATAATTCACCCCTCCACTTT.